Below are 30 T cell receptor beta chains sequenced from a single sample in a study of regulatory T cells in long-lasting Graves disease. In building TCR beta libraries, iRepertoire HTBI primers were used together with Arm-PCR of CDR3 regions. TCRdb analysed the multiplex PCR reads with MiXCR anew, one entry per CDR3 protein. Of around 470,000 distinct CDR3 sequences listed, 13% to 15% were seen once; the top ten hold approximately 15%. As for time point: newly diagnosed GD, antithyroid drugs for less than 3 months. PBMCs were the source of the RNA used for TCR sequencing. These records were also assigned to another study, of T cells in Graves' hyperthyroidism and ophthalmopathy.

Material: peripheral blood mononuclear cells (PBMCs), obtained at new diagnosis, from a patient treated with antithyroid drugs. These receptor sequences come from a woman between 45 and 65 years old with Graves disease.

In its sample, this clonotype was seen many times. The chain employs TRBV11-2 and TRBJ2-2; 9 bases fit TRBD1. V trimming: 6 bases; J trimming: 3 bases; junction bases outside the gene matches: 5. The CDR3 has 15 residues. The V gene's germline CDR1 is SGHAT and CDR2 FQNNGV. The CDR3 region has the DNA TGTGCCAGCAGACAGACAGGGGGAGACACCGGGGAGCTGTTTTTT. This gives the protein CASRQTGGDTGELFF.

This clonotype was detected a few times. One junction end disagrees with the germline gene, perhaps due to a read error. The rearrangement joins TRBV4-1 to TRBJ2-7, with 10 bases identical to TRBD2. Germline CDR1 is MGHRA and CDR2 is YSYEKL. The CDR3 is 16 residues long. The CDR3 DNA is TGTGCCAGCAGCCCCACTCTACTAGCGGGATTCGACGAGCAGTACTTC. Its translation is CASSPTLLAGFDEQYF.

The table lists this clonotype with many counts. The chain has TRBV7-8 and TRBJ2-3; tentatively, D is TRBD2 (6 bases). This CDR3 has 17 residues. Per the germline V gene, CDR1 is SGHVS and CDR2 is FQNEAQ. The V end was cut by 5 bases, the J end by 1 base, with 19 bases between. CDR3 sequence: CASSTGTSDLRTDTQYF. The CDR3 DNA sequence: TGTGCCAGCAGCACCGGGACTTCGGACCTACGCACAGATACGCAGTATTTT.

This clonotype was counted ten times or more. The rearrangement links TRBV3-1 to TRBJ2-1; tentatively, D is TRBD2 (6 bases). Germline CDR1 and CDR2: LGHDT and YNNKEL (reference sequence). The CDR3 loop spans 16 amino acids. Trimming removed 0 bases at V and 6 bases at J, with 15 bases between. CDR3 DNA: TGTGCCAGCAGCCAAGAAAGCGGGCCACTTGGCAATGAGCAGTTCTTC. It yields the protein CASSQESGPLGNEQFF.

This clonotype was counted at least ten times. The V gene is TRBV20-1, the J gene TRBJ2-7; 7 bases fit TRBD1. Germline loops: CDR1 DFQATT, CDR2 SNEGSKA (reference sequence). J lost 1 base, V lost 6 bases, and 12 bases had no gene match. The CDR3 loop spans 15 amino acids. The CDR3 region has the DNA TGCAGTGCAAAGTTCCCGACAGGGTCTTCCTACGAGCAGTACTTC. It encodes CSAKFPTGSSYEQYF.

The V call is TRBV30, the J call TRBJ2-1; the match to TRBD2 covers 12 bases. The germline V gene has CDR1 GTSNPN and CDR2 SVGIG (reference sequence). J lost 5 bases, V lost 4 bases, and 6 bases had no gene match. CDR3 length equals 15 residues. The CDR3 loop reads CAWTIGLAGHNEQFF. CDR3 sequence (DNA): TGTGCCTGGACCATAGGACTAGCGGGACACAATGAGCAGTTCTTC. Using reference TRBV30 and TRBJ2-1 for the parts outside the CDR3, the full variable domain is SQTIHQWPATLVQPVGSPLSLECTVEGTSNPNLYWYRQAAGRGLQLLFYSVGIGQISSEVPQNLSASRPQDRQFILSSKKLLLSDSGFYLCAWTIGLAGHNEQFFGPGTRLTVL.

This clonotype has just a few counts. The J gene is TRBJ2-5, the V gene TRBV28; D could derive from TRBD1 or TRBD2 (5 bases each). Germline CDR1 MDHEN, CDR2 SYDVKM. V was shortened by 2 bases and J by 3 bases, with 13 bases between the two germline ends. The CDR3 sequence is 15 residues long. For the CDR3, the DNA is TGTGCCAGCAGTTTAAGGCTAGTGGGGGAAGAGACCCAGTACTTC. As protein: CASSLRLVGEETQYF. Full variable domain (remainder filled in from reference TRBV28 and TRBJ2-5): DVKVTQSSRYLVKRTGEKVFLECVQDMDHENMFWYRQDPGLGLRLIYFSYDVKMKEKGDIPEGYSVSREKKERFSLILESASTNQTSMYLCASSLRLVGEETQYFGPGTRLLVL.

V and J are TRBV9 and TRBJ2-7; 7 nucleotides line up with TRBD2. V lost 6 bases to trimming and J lost 3 bases; unmatched junction nucleotides: 9. The CDR3 is 14 amino acids. The germline V gene encodes CDR1 SGDLS and CDR2 YYNGEE. CDR3 in DNA: TGTGCCAGCAACCATAGACTAGCCGGCTACGAGCAGTACTTC. It yields the protein CASNHRLAGYEQYF.

V and J are TRBV4-1 and TRBJ1-1, with D perhaps matching TRBD1 (5 bases). In germline, CDR1 is MGHRA, CDR2 YSYEKL. V gave up 5 bases and J gave up 3 bases, with 13 bases separating them. This CDR3 comprises 14 residues. In DNA, the CDR3 is TGCGCCAGCAGCTACAGATGGGGGGACACTGAAGCTTTCTTT. It translates to CASSYRWGDTEAFF.

This clonotype showed up just a few times. The rearrangement links TRBV20-1 to TRBJ2-5; perhaps TRBD2 as D (6 bases). There are 12 residues in the CDR3. Trimming left V 6 bases short and J 0 bases short, with 8 bases between. In germline, CDR1 is DFQATT, CDR2 SNEGSKA (reference sequence). The CDR3 coding sequence is TGCAGTGCCCGGGACTACCAAGAGACCCAGTACTTC. Its protein is CSARDYQETQYF.

The chain employs TRBV28 and TRBJ1-2; weak D call: TRBD1 (6 bases). V was clipped by 3 bases and J by 8 bases, with 10 bases between them. Germline values: CDR1 MDHEN, CDR2 SYDVKM. The CDR3 spans 12 residues. The CDR3 loop is CASSFYRDGYTF. CDR3 nucleotide sequence: TGTGCCAGCAGTTTCTACAGGGACGGCTACACCTTC.

The rearrangement links TRBV10-3 to TRBJ1-1; D is perhaps TRBD1 (5 bases). Germline V gives CDR1 ENHRY, CDR2 SYGVKD. CDR3 length equals 15 residues. Trimming cost V 0 bases and J 1 base, with 9 bases left between them. CDR3 region: CAISESWGSNTEAFF. The CDR3 DNA reads as TGTGCCATCAGTGAGTCGTGGGGGTCGAACACTGAAGCTTTCTTT.

In its sample, this clonotype was seen many times. The chain has TRBV28 and TRBJ2-3; D is perhaps TRBD1 (5 bases). CDR3 length: 16 residues. Trimming stripped 1 base from V and 6 bases from J, with 17 bases between. The germline CDR1 and CDR2 sequences are MDHEN and SYDVKM. The chain's CDR3 is CASSLLALPQGDTQYF. The CDR3 DNA follows: TGTGCCAGCAGTTTATTGGCCCTCCCCCAGGGTGATACGCAGTATTTT.

The V and J genes are TRBV20-1 and TRBJ2-2; TRBD2 matches at 8 bases. Germline V CDR1 and CDR2: DFQATT, SNEGSKA (reference sequence). This CDR3 has 17 residues. V was clipped by 0 bases and J by 1 base; unmatched bases: 7. The CDR3: CSARDPGTSGNTGELFF. The CDR3 bases are TGCAGTGCTAGAGATCCCGGTACTAGCGGGAACACCGGGGAGCTGTTTTTT.

This clonotype showed up many times. The chain has TRBV3-1 and TRBJ2-3; 9 bases match TRBD2. This CDR3 region has 17 residues. J was trimmed by 6 bases and V by 0 bases; bases with no gene match: 10. Germline V lookup: CDR1 LGHDT, CDR2 YNNKEL (reference sequence). The DNA of the CDR3 is TGTGCCAGCAGCCAAGATGGCGGGAGGGCCATGTGGGATACGCAGTATTTT. As protein: CASSQDGGRAMWDTQYF.

A note on this clonotype: With a much larger clone just one base away, this may be a read error. The chain couples TRBV7-2 to TRBJ2-1; 8 bases map to TRBD1. CDR3 length: 16 amino acids. Germline lookup yields CDR1 SGHTA and CDR2 FQGNSA. The trim removed 4 bases at V and 7 bases at J, leaving 12 bases unmatched. In DNA, the CDR3 is TGTACCAGCAGCTCACAGCCCGGACAGGGCGCAAATGAGCAGTTCTTC. Translated: CTSSSQPGQGANEQFF.

The sample holds a few counts of this clonotype. J is TRBJ2-2 and V is TRBV5-4; 10 bases map to TRBD2. The V gene's germline CDR1 is SGHNT and CDR2 YYREEE (reference sequence). The CDR3 contains 18 residues. J gave up 3 bases and V 0 bases, and 8 bases lay outside the gene matches. CDR3 bases: TGTGCCAGCAGCTTGGGGCTAGCGGGAGTTCGGTACACCGGGGAGCTGTTTTTT. Amino acids: CASSLGLAGVRYTGELFF.

The chain couples TRBV29-1 to TRBJ2-7, with a tentative D call TRBD2 (5 bases). Germline V CDR1 and CDR2: SQVTM, ANQGSEA. Trimming pared 5 bases from V and 2 bases from J, leaving 19 bases between. The CDR3 extends over 15 amino acids. DNA for the CDR3: TGCAGCGTTACACTACAAGGACTTGCTACCTACGAGCAGTACTTC. Protein: CSVTLQGLATYEQYF.

This clonotype was counted at least ten times. The J gene is TRBJ1-1, the V gene TRBV3-1; no clear D. Germline CDR1 LGHDT, CDR2 YNNKEL (reference sequence). The CDR3 spans 14 residues. V was pared by 0 bases and J by 5 bases, with 10 bases between. The CDR3 nucleotides are TGTGCCAGCAGCCAAGATCTTGTTGCGACTGAAGCTTTCTTT. It is translated as CASSQDLVATEAFF.

This clonotype was seen more than once but under ten times. The chain employs TRBV24-1 and TRBJ2-7; 8 bases align to TRBD1. Germline V CDR1 and CDR2: KGHDR, SFDVKD. J lost 3 bases, V lost 6 bases, and 3 bases had no gene match. CDR3 length: 13 amino acids. CDR3 nucleotides: TGTGCCACCAGTCAGGGGGCCATCTACGAGCAGTACTTC. Translated, it gives CATSQGAIYEQYF.

This clonotype showed up many times. The rearrangement links TRBV6-1 to TRBJ2-7; 15 bases agree with TRBD2. This CDR3 comprises 14 residues. CDR1 and CDR2 from the germline V gene are MNHNS and SASEGT. V trimming: 8 bases; J trimming: 1 base; junction bases outside the gene matches: 0. CDR3 loop: CASGLAGGSYEQYF. CDR3 bases: TGTGCCAGCGGACTAGCGGGAGGGTCCTACGAGCAGTACTTC.

With regard to this clonotype: Possible read error: a much larger clone is one base away. V usage is TRBV5-1 and J usage is TRBJ2-7; 7 nucleotides align to TRBD1. CDR3 length: 15 amino acids. Germline CDR1 reads SGHRS; CDR2 reads YFSETQ. The CDR3 DNA sequence: TGCGCCAGCAGCCGTGGGACAGCCAACTCCTACGAGCACTACTTC. Its protein product is CASSRGTANSYEHYF. Filled out from reference TRBV5-1 and TRBJ2-7, the complete variable domain reads KAGVTQTPRYLIKTRGQQVTLSCSPISGHRSVSWYQQTPGQGLQFLFEYFSETQRNKGNFPGRFSGRQFSNSRSEMNVSTLELGDSALYLCASSRGTANSYEHYFGPGTRLTVT.

This clonotype showed up just a few times. The gene calls are TRBV10-3 and TRBJ1-3; TRBD1 is a possible D gene (5 bases). Germline lookup yields CDR1 ENHRY and CDR2 SYGVKD. Trimming removed 7 bases from V and 0 bases from J, with 10 bases in between. The CDR3 length is 14 residues. The CDR3 DNA reads TGTGCCATCACCCGGGACGGCTCTGGAAACACCATATATTTT. Translated, it gives CAITRDGSGNTIYF.

The rearrangement links TRBV6-1 to TRBJ2-2; D may be TRBD2 (5 bases). The length of the CDR3 is 15 residues. V was cut by 1 base and J by 4 bases, with 10 bases left in between. Germline CDR1 MNHNS, CDR2 SASEGT. The CDR3 here is CASSEVKGSTGELFF. DNA of the CDR3: TGTGCCAGCAGTGAAGTTAAAGGGAGCACCGGGGAGCTGTTTTTT.

This clonotype was observed a few times. Possible read error: a much larger clone is one base away. The rearrangement joins TRBV20-1 to TRBJ2-7, with a possible D match to TRBD2 (6 bases). Germline CDR1 and CDR2: DFQATT and SNEGSKA (reference sequence). V was clipped by 0 bases and J by 3 bases, with 12 bases between them. The CDR3 has 14 amino acids. As DNA, the CDR3 is TGCAGTGCTAGAGAGGGCGGGGCAATCTACGAGCAGTACTTC. Its translation: CSAREGGAIYEQYF.

At least ten counts were recorded for this clonotype. This chain uses TRBV5-6 with TRBJ2-3, with 9 bases that match TRBD1. The CDR3 has 16 residues. In germline, CDR1 is SGHDT, CDR2 YYEEEE. V lost 1 base and J lost 10; bases outside the gene matches: 13. The CDR3 DNA follows: TGTGCCAGCAGCTTGTGGACAGGACAGGGGCTGGGGGCGCAGTATTTT. This gives the protein CASSLWTGQGLGAQYF.

The chain employs TRBV19 and TRBJ1-5; D call uncertain. This CDR3 is built from 16 residues. Trimming took off 4 bases at V and 0 bases at J, with 13 bases between the two ends. Germline values: CDR1 LNHDA, CDR2 SQIVND (reference sequence). Here the CDR3 DNA reads TGTGCCAGTAGTAGCGTGACCGATTATAGCAATCAGCCCCAGCATTTT. Residues: CASSSVTDYSNQPQHF.

At least ten counts were recorded for this clonotype. The rearrangement links TRBV2 to TRBJ2-5, with D possibly TRBD1 on 6 matching bases. With 6 bases removed from V and 1 base from J, the gap between germline ends came to 9 bases. Per the germline V gene, CDR1 is SNHLY and CDR2 is FYNNEI. CDR3 length: 13 amino acids. CDR3 DNA sequence: TGTGCCAGCAGGGCCAGGGGCCAAGAGACCCAGTACTTC. Protein: CASRARGQETQYF. Drawing the rest from reference TRBV2 and TRBJ2-5, the complete variable domain is EPEVTQTPSHQVTQMGQEVILRCVPISNHLYFYWYRQILGQKVEFLVSFYNNEISEKSEIFDDQFSVERPDGSNFTLKIRSTKLEDSAMYFCASRARGQETQYFGPGTRLLVL.

This clonotype was counted many times. The DNA of the CDR3 is TGCAGTGCTAGGGGGGACAGGGAGGCAGATACGCAGTATTTT. As protein: CSARGDREADTQYF. The chain uses TRBV20-1 and TRBJ2-3; 9 nucleotides line up with TRBD1. The germline V gene has CDR1 DFQATT and CDR2 SNEGSKA (reference sequence). This CDR3 is built from 14 residues. V shed 3 bases and J 4 bases; nucleotides not matched to a gene: 5.

V gene TRBV20-1 combines with J gene TRBJ2-7, with 11 bases fitting TRBD2. Per the germline V gene, CDR1 is DFQATT and CDR2 is SNEGSKA (reference sequence). Trimming at V came to 0 bases and at J to 2 bases, leaving 3 bases not matched to a gene. The CDR3 is 15 amino acids. CDR3 bases: TGCAGTGCTAGAGACCTAGCGGGAGGCACCTACGAGCAGTACTTC. Encoded protein: CSARDLAGGTYEQYF.